This T cell receptor (beta chain) was observed in a study of shared clonotypes between healthy human individuals. This table comes from immunoSEQ multiplex PCR, and its TCRdb copy is limited to in-frame clones, with some not included. The top ten clones hold under 1.5% of a sample with 1.5 million to 2.5 million clones, less than 95% of them seen once. Naive CD8 cells lacked CD45RO and underwent positive selection for CCR7, leaving out terminally differentiated effector memory CD45RA+ cells. Germline V lookup: CDR1 MNHEY, CDR2 SMNVEV (reference sequence). CDR3 length: 15 amino acids. V was trimmed by 3 bases and J by 4 bases, leaving 15 bases between them.

Sequenced sample: naive CD8+ T cells sorted from blood. The rearrangement links TRBV27 to TRBJ2-5; possible D gene TRBD1, 6 bases. The clonotype comes from a man between 18 and 29 years old in good health. This chain's CDR3 is CASSFGASGVETQYF. CDR3 bases: TGTGCCAGCAGTTTTGGGGCCTCAGGGGTAGAGACCCAGTACTTC.